The clone carrying this TCR beta chain has only a few counts. This sample was included in a study of T-cell reconstitution after alpha-beta-depleted transplantation in children. This CDR3 has 17 amino acids. V lost 2 bases to trimming and J lost 7 bases; unmatched junction nucleotides: 11. Germline values: CDR1 LGHDT, CDR2 YNNKEL (reference sequence). TCRbeta library construction was performed incorporating unique molecular identifiers. TCRdb reprocessed the PCR reads with MiXCR, giving one entry per CDR3 protein. The sample shows some 280,000 distinct CDR3 sequences, about 10% of them seen only once.

The chain joins TRBV3-1 to TRBJ2-1, with TRBD2 identical over 10 bases. Sequenced here: PBMCs from the stem cell graft donor, sampled from the stem cell graft. The receptor comes from a human donor who donated a stem cell graft to a child with SCID. DNA of the CDR3: TGTGCCAGCAGCCAAAGCGTAGCGGGGGGCTCGGGAAATGAGCAGTTCTTC. Translating it yields CASSQSVAGGSGNEQFF.